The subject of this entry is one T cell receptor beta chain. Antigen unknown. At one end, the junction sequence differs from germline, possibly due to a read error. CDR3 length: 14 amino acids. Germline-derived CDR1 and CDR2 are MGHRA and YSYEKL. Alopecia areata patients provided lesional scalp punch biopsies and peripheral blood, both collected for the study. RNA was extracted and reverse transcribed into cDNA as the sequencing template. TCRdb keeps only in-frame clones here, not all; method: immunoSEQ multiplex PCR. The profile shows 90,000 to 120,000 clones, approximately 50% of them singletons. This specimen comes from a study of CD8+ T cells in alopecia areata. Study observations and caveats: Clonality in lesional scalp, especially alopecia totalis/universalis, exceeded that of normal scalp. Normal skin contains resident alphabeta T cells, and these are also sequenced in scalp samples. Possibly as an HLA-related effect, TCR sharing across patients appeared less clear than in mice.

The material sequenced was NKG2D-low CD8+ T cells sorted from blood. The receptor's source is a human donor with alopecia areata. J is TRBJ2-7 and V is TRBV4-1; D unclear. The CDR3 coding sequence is TGCGCCAGCAGCCTAGGAGAACTCTCCTACGAGCAGTGCTTC. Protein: CASSLGELSYEQCF.